This is a list of T cell receptor beta chains from one sample in a study of control samples from healthy donors and cancer patients. Here immunoSEQ multiplex PCR was the method, and the copy in TCRdb shows in-frame clones only, minus some. Among 120,000 or so clones listed, 87% were seen once. Sequenced material: blood. Source of these receptors: a man in his 60s in good health. The CDR3 runs from the conserved cysteine through the conserved F or W. Each record gives: D gene, J gene, V gene, clone size, CDR3 DNA, CDR3 protein. D genes are given only for firm matches. Expanded clones are given a class, and other clones once, few, many or no size at all.

>NA|TRBJ2-7|TRBV11-3|few
TGTGCCAGCAGCTCTGGGGCAGGGGACTACGAGCAGTACTTC
CASSSGAGDYEQYF
>NA|TRBJ1-4|TRBV5-1|NA
TGCGCCAGCAAGGACCCTGTGGGGGAAAAACTGTTTTTT
CASKDPVGEKLFF
>TRBD2|TRBJ2-2|TRBV5-1|NA
TGCGCCAGCAGCTACGGACTAGCGGGGGCCCTGAGGGCCGGGGAGCTGTTTTTT
CASSYGLAGALRAGELFF
>NA|TRBJ1-1|TRBV7-9|NA
TGTGCCAGCAGCTTAGAGGGACCGAACACTGAAGCTTTCTTT
CASSLEGPNTEAFF
>TRBD1|TRBJ2-4|TRBV19|NA
TGTGCCAGTAGTGAACAGGGGGTTCCTGGAAACATTCAGTACTTC
CASSEQGVPGNIQYF
>NA|TRBJ2-7|TRBV7-2|NA
TGTGCCAGCAGCCCCCCGGGGGGCAGCTACGAGCAGTACTTC
CASSPPGGSYEQYF
>TRBD1|TRBJ1-1|TRBV29-1|NA
TGCAGCGTCCGTAAAGGGGGCGGTGAAGCTTTCTTT
CSVRKGGGEAFF
>TRBD1|TRBJ2-1|TRBV7-9|NA
TGTGCCAGCAGCTCCCAGGGACAGGGGGACTACAATGAGCAGTTCTTC
CASSSQGQGDYNEQFF
>TRBD1|TRBJ1-2|TRBV6-6|once
TGTGCCAGCAGCTCGGGACAGGGGGCTAACTATGGCTACACCTTC
CASSSGQGANYGYTF
>TRBD1|TRBJ2-3|TRBV7-3|once
TGTGCCAGCAGCGCACCGACAGGGGCGACAGATACGCAGTATTTT
CASSAPTGATDTQYF
>NA|TRBJ2-3|TRBV5-4|NA
TGTGCCAGCAGCCAAGGGTATACGCAGTATTTT
CASSQGYTQYF
>NA|TRBJ1-1|TRBV2|NA
TGTGCCAGCAGTAACAGAGTTACGAACACTGAAGCTTTCTTT
CASSNRVTNTEAFF
>TRBD2|TRBJ2-5|TRBV7-2|NA
TGTGCCAGCGTGCGGGGGACAGAGACCCAGTACTTC
CASVRGTETQYF
>TRBD1|TRBJ2-7|TRBV28|NA
TGTGCCAGTAGAGGGACAGGGAAGACCTACGAGCAGTACTTC
CASRGTGKTYEQYF
>TRBD2|TRBJ2-1|TRBV5-6|NA
TGTGCCAGCAGCTTCCGACTAGCGGGTTACAATGAGCAGTTCTTC
CASSFRLAGYNEQFF
>NA|TRBJ2-7|TRBV18|NA
TGTGCCAGCTCACCACAGGAGTCCCCTCCTGCCTACGAGCAGTACTTC
CASSPQESPPAYEQYF
>NA|TRBJ1-2|TRBV28|NA
TGTGCCAGCTTGAGGGGTTCTATCACCTTC
CASLRGSITF
>TRBD1|TRBJ2-4|TRBV6-5|NA
TGTGCCAGCAGTAAAAGGGACAGAGCCAAAAACATTCAGTACTTC
CASSKRDRAKNIQYF
>NA|TRBJ2-3|TRBV6-5|NA
TGTGCCAGCAGATTAACTGGCACAGATACGCAGTATTTT
CASRLTGTDTQYF
>TRBD1|TRBJ1-2|TRBV5-1|NA
TGCGCCAGCACCCGGGACAGGGGTTTTGGCTACACCTTC
CASTRDRGFGYTF
>NA|TRBJ1-5|TRBV5-6|NA
TGTGCCAGCAGCTTGGGACGGATTAGCAATCAGCCCCAGCATTTT
CASSLGRISNQPQHF
>TRBD1|TRBJ1-4|TRBV5-6|NA
TGTGCCAGCAGCTTCGACAGGGGGCGAGAAAAACTGTTTTTT
CASSFDRGREKLFF
>NA|TRBJ2-3|TRBV19|NA
TGTGCCAGTACCGTGACTTTCCACACAGATACGCAGTATTTT
CASTVTFHTDTQYF
>TRBD2|TRBJ2-3|TRBV27|NA
TGTGCCAGCAGCCCGGGACTAGCAGGTTTTGATACGCAGTATTTT
CASSPGLAGFDTQYF
>TRBD1|TRBJ2-5|TRBV9|NA
TGTGCCAGCAGCGTAGTCGGACAGGGTACGGAGACCCAGTACTTC
CASSVVGQGTETQYF
>NA|TRBJ2-7|TRBV12-3/TRBV12-4|NA
TGTGCCAGCAGTTTATACCAGGACGGCGAGCAGTACTTC
CASSLYQDGEQYF
>NA|TRBJ2-1|TRBV4-1|NA
TGCGCCAGCAGCCAAGTGGTGGGTGAGCAGTTCTTC
CASSQVVGEQFF
>NA|TRBJ1-5|TRBV19|NA
TGTGCCAGTAGTGCCAGGGTCCCCCCCAGCAATCAGCCCCAGCATTTT
CASSARVPPSNQPQHF
>NA|TRBJ1-1|TRBV7-3|NA
TGTGCCAGCAGCATACAGGGATCGGGTGAAGCTTTCTTT
CASSIQGSGEAFF
>NA|TRBJ2-7|TRBV24-1|NA
TGTGCCACCAGTGACCAAGGACAGTCCTCCTACGAGCAGTACTTC
CATSDQGQSSYEQYF
>NA|TRBJ2-7|TRBV5-4|NA
TGTGCCAGCAGCTTGGAATGGGGCGAGCAGTACTTC
CASSLEWGEQYF
>NA|TRBJ1-3|TRBV28|NA
TGTGCCAGCAAGATCCCGGGAACCATATATTTT
CASKIPGTIYF
>NA|TRBJ2-7|TRBV11-2|NA
TGTGCCAGCAGCAACAGGATCTCCTACGAGCAGTACTTC
CASSNRISYEQYF
>NA|TRBJ1-4|TRBV20-1|NA
TGCAGTGCTAGTGGCTCTGGGGGTGAAAAACTGTTTTTT
CSASGSGGEKLFF
>TRBD2|TRBJ2-3|TRBV6-4|NA
TGTGCCTATTGCCTAGCGGGGGGGCATGGAGATACGCAGTATTTT
CAYCLAGGHGDTQYF
>TRBD1|TRBJ1-4|TRBV18|NA
TGTGCCAGCTCACCAGGGACAGGGGGCTCCCAAAAACTGTTTTTT
CASSPGTGGSQKLFF
>NA|TRBJ1-6|TRBV3-1/TRBV3-2|NA
TGTGCCAGCAGCCACCAGAATACCATTAAAAATTCACCCCTCCACTTT
CASSHQNTIKNSPLHF
>TRBD1|TRBJ2-7|TRBV28|NA
TGTGCCAGCAGTTTTAGAACAGGGGGTAACTACGAGCAGTACTTC
CASSFRTGGNYEQYF
>NA|TRBJ1-1|TRBV6-6|NA
TGTGCCAGCAGACTACTTGGACGGACGAACACTGAAGCTTTCTTT
CASRLLGRTNTEAFF
>TRBD1|TRBJ1-1|TRBV7-2|NA
TGTGCCAGCAGCGGACGACAGGGGATTAACACTGAAGCTTTCTTT
CASSGRQGINTEAFF
>NA|TRBJ2-3|TRBV7-3|NA
TGTGCCAGCAGCCCGGGCGGTGGGGGAAGCACAGATACGCAGTATTTT
CASSPGGGGSTDTQYF
>TRBD1|TRBJ1-1|TRBV19|few
TGTGCCAGCCGGGACAGGGGGTTTGGCTCTGAAGCTTTCTTT
CASRDRGFGSEAFF
>TRBD2|TRBJ2-1|TRBV3-1/TRBV3-2|NA
TGTGCCAGCAGCCCAAGCGGGGGCCCGTCCTTTGAGCAGTTCTTC
CASSPSGGPSFEQFF
>NA|TRBJ1-5|TRBV4-1|NA
TGCGCCAGCAGCCAAGATAGGGGCAGCAATCAGCCCCAGCATTTT
CASSQDRGSNQPQHF
>TRBD1|TRBJ1-2|TRBV5-6|NA
TGTGCCAGCAGCTCCGACAGGGAGGAGAGTTATGGCTACACCTTC
CASSSDREESYGYTF